The next 13 T cell receptor beta chains were all read from a single sample in a study of blood T cells in healthy people across ages. A second roughly 6 to 12 cycle PCR used barcoded and J-beta primers. TCRdb redid the calling of the 5' RACE reads with MiXCR, one entry per CDR3 protein. Among hundreds of thousands of distinct CDR3 sequences, approximately 52% were seen once, and the ten largest hold approximately 12%. Material: blood. These receptors came from a woman older than 75 in good health.

This chain joins TRBV24-1 and TRBJ2-5; 11 bases line up with TRBD2. The V gene's germline CDR1 is KGHDR and CDR2 SFDVKD. This CDR3 is 15 amino acids long. Germline trimming cut 6 bases from V and 5 bases from J; bases unmatched to any gene: 7. Here the CDR3 DNA reads TGTGCCACCAGTTTGACTAGCGGGGAGGTGGAGACCCAGTACTTC. Translated: CATSLTSGEVETQYF.

This chain joins TRBV9 and TRBJ1-1; D is perhaps TRBD1 (5 bases). This CDR3 has 14 residues. Trimming removed 0 bases at V and 3 bases at J, with 9 bases between. Per germline, CDR1 SGDLS and CDR2 YYNGEE. The CDR3 loop reads CASSVAVGDTEAFF. DNA for the CDR3: TGTGCCAGCAGCGTAGCGGTGGGGGACACTGAAGCTTTCTTT. Looking up the rest from reference TRBV9 and TRBJ1-1 gives the full variable domain: DSGVTQTPKHLITATGQRVTLRCSPRSGDLSVYWYQQSLDQGLQFLIQYYNGEERAKGNILERFSAQQFPDLHSELNLSSLELGDSALYFCASSVAVGDTEAFFGQGTRLTVV.

This chain uses TRBV29-1 with TRBJ2-5; the D call may be TRBD1 or TRBD2 (6 bases each). The V gene lost 7 bases and the J gene lost 3 bases, with 18 bases spanning the gap. The CDR3 length is 14 residues. The germline CDR1 and CDR2 sequences are SQVTM and ANQGSEA. The CDR3 DNA sequence: TGCAGCGCCATATGGATAGGGGGGAAAGAGACCCAGTACTTC. This encodes CSAIWIGGKETQYF.

The genes are TRBV5-1 and TRBJ2-1; 9 bases fit TRBD2. The trim removed 0 bases at V and 4 bases at J, leaving 20 bases unmatched. The CDR3 is 21 amino acids. Germline V gives CDR1 SGHRS, CDR2 YFSETQ. The CDR3 reads CASSLGASSGSYPGSYNEQFF. CDR3 DNA: TGCGCCAGCAGCTTGGGGGCGAGTAGCGGGAGTTATCCGGGATCATACAATGAGCAGTTCTTC.

The table lists this clonotype with many counts. This chain joins TRBV29-1 and TRBJ2-3, with a weak D call TRBD1 (6 bases). CDR1 and CDR2 from the germline V gene are SQVTM and ANQGSEA. The V end was cut by 6 bases, the J end by 10 bases, with 20 bases between. This CDR3 has 13 residues. The CDR3, as DNA: TGCAGCGTCGGCTGGGGGCCTGACGGGGCGCAGTATTTT. Translation: CSVGWGPDGAQYF.

This sequence joins TRBV14 and TRBJ2-2, with 10 bases that match TRBD1. The CDR3 contains 18 residues. Germline V gives CDR1 SGHDN, CDR2 FVKESK. With 1 base clipped from V and 5 bases from J, the junction kept 10 bases outside the gene matches. The CDR3 nucleotides are TGTGCCAGCAGCCAAGGGCTTGGGACAGGGGCGTCAACCGGGGAGCTGTTTTTT. Translation: CASSQGLGTGASTGELFF.

Comments on this clonotype: Since a much larger clone is just one base distant, this may be a read error. V usage is TRBV29-1 and J usage is TRBJ2-1; no firm D call. The CDR3 consists of 14 residues. Trimming shortened V by 2 bases and J by 10 bases, and 18 bases separated the two germline ends. Looked up from germline, CDR1 is SQVTM and CDR2 is ANQGSEA. The CDR3 DNA is TGCAGCGTTGAACCTACCGATAGCTCCTACGAGCAGTTCTTC. It encodes CSVEPTDSSYEQFF.

There are many counts of this clonotype. This chain links TRBV20-1 with TRBJ2-3, with 7 bases that match TRBD1. V was pared by 3 bases and J by 6 bases, with 9 bases of the junction left unmatched. The CDR3 spans 14 residues. CDR1 and CDR2 (germline): DFQATT, SNEGSKA (reference sequence). The CDR3 spells CSASQGVGEDTQYF. The DNA for the CDR3 is TGCAGTGCTAGCCAGGGGGTTGGTGAGGATACGCAGTATTTT.

The chain employs TRBV4-3 and TRBJ2-1, with 13 positions matching TRBD2. Trimming cost V 4 bases and J 9 bases; bases outside gene matches: 6. In germline, CDR1 is LGHNA, CDR2 YSLEER. This CDR3 is 15 amino acids long. The CDR3 DNA follows: TGCGCCAGCAGCCCGACTAGCGGGGGGTTCGGTGAGCAGTTCTTC. This sequence encodes CASSPTSGGFGEQFF.

This clonotype was seen more than once but under ten times. The chain combines TRBV6-1 with TRBJ1-5; D is ambiguous. This CDR3 region has 14 residues. Germline CDR1 MNHNS, CDR2 SASEGT. The germline V and J ends were trimmed by 1 base and 9 bases, with 13 bases remaining between them. This CDR3 is CASSEVVQRWPQHF. Here the CDR3 DNA reads TGTGCCAGCAGTGAAGTGGTTCAGCGATGGCCCCAGCATTTT.

This clonotype was counted a few times. V is TRBV7-8 and J is TRBJ2-3; 8 bases are a match to TRBD1. There are 15 residues in the CDR3. The V gene's germline CDR1 is SGHVS and CDR2 FQNEAQ. Unmatched junction bases numbered 8, after V lost 5 bases and J lost 4 bases. The CDR3 region is CASSGTQTGADTQYF. As DNA, the CDR3 is TGTGCCAGCAGCGGAACACAGACAGGGGCAGATACGCAGTATTTT.

The rearrangement uses TRBV5-1 and TRBJ1-1; D not resolved. Trimming stripped 0 bases from V and 1 base from J, with 10 bases between. Germline V gene data show CDR1 as SGHRS and CDR2 as YFSETQ. This CDR3 has 15 residues. The chain's CDR3 is CASSLAGFGNTEAFF. As DNA, the CDR3 is TGCGCCAGCAGCTTGGCAGGCTTCGGGAACACTGAAGCTTTCTTT.

This clonotype was found a few times. J is TRBJ1-2 and V is TRBV7-3; D not certain. The V end was cut by 2 bases, the J end by 4 bases, with 8 bases between. The CDR3 length is 13 residues. Germline V gene data show CDR1 as SGHTA and CDR2 as FQGTGA. CDR3 bases: TGTGCCAGCAGCTTAGGTCGGCTCTATGGCTACACCTTC. Translation gives CASSLGRLYGYTF.